This T cell receptor (beta chain) was sequenced for a study of Ad26.COV2.S vaccination and SARS-CoV-2 variants (TCRdb year 2021). About the investigation overall: Donors in the vaccine arm were drawn from COV1001, a phase I-IIa trial of Ad26.COV2.S in healthy adults that was multicentre, randomized, double-blind and placebo-controlled. The TCR-sequenced set comprised approximately 30 samples: around 20 Ad26.COV2.S vaccine recipients, 5 placebo recipients and 8 SARS-CoV-2 convalescent individuals. Throughout the experiments and outcome assessment, investigators stayed blinded to trial group allocation. TCRbeta repertoire sequencing served as the tool for gauging how specific and how broad the SARS-CoV-2-reactive T cell receptors were following Ad26.COV2.S vaccination. Trial participants were randomized into five groups of five, in which low-dose or high-dose Ad26.COV2.S was given once or twice, or placebo was given on both occasions. Ad26.COV2.S was administered intramuscularly at a dose of 5x10^10 or 1x10^11 viral particles, either as one shot or as two shots given 56 days apart. Study-wide conclusions, independent of this receptor: Comparable non-spike TCR breadth was observed between vaccine and placebo recipients, consistent with only spike being contained in the vaccine. It was noted by the authors that total T cell responses may have been underestimated by the TCR breadth and depth analyses. After vaccination, substantial breadth of spike-specific CD8+ and CD4+ T cell responses was reported. The study lacked the statistical power to compare responses across vaccine doses or regimens. Ad26.COV2.S recipients had higher spike-specific TCR breadth than placebo recipients (P = 0.0014).

The meaning of the sample's treatment or condition label: about 20 received Ad26.COV2.S at low or high dose, single or two shots; about 5 received placebo; per-sample allocation not given. Repertoires of vaccine and placebo recipients were sequenced from samples taken on day 63 after the first injection. Cohort 1b enrolled about two dozen adults aged 18-55 years at a single site in Boston, USA, between 29 July and 7 August 2020. As a vaccine, Ad26.COV2.S was a replication-incompetent adenovirus type 26 vector that expressed a prefusion-stabilized SARS-CoV-2 spike protein derived from the original Wuhan strain. With respect to this clone: Its antigen remains undetermined. It has no much larger one-base neighbor in the sample; base qualities were not kept.

The immunoSEQ Assay was used to sequence TCRbeta CDR3 regions. After extraction, genomic DNA underwent amplification by bias-controlled multiplex PCR, followed by high-throughput sequencing. Turning to the authors' computational methods: To quantify the absolute abundance of every unique TCRbeta CDR3 region, sequences were collapsed and filtered. T cell fraction was estimated by normalizing TCRbeta template counts to usable DNA, with usable DNA measured through amplification of reference genes found in all nucleated cells. Repertoire TCRs were annotated as SARS-CoV-2-specific when V gene, CDR3 amino acid sequence and J gene were exactly matched to a known reactive TCR set. MIRA supplied the reference SARS-CoV-2 TCR set, which was filtered for enrichment in COVID-19-positive ImmuneCODE repertoires so that public or cross-reactive TCRs were removed. Drawing on the MIRA antigens, annotated TCRs were analysed further at the level of specific ORF or position within ORF. Breadth was defined as annotated unique rearrangements over total unique productive rearrangements; depth was the summed frequency of those rearrangements. TCR breadth was compared between groups using two-sided Wilcoxon rank-sum tests. Held by TCRdb, this immuneACCESS table contains in-frame sequences only and omits some clones. Under half of the omission traces to an unresolved V gene where checked; the cause of the rest is unknown. The D gene and trimming were derived from the DNA, and the V and J assignments and clone size from that table. This sample lists about half a million clones; roughly 87% were detected once. The ten largest account for 1.7% of the sample.

The CDR3 covers 15 residues, taking in both the cysteine and the phenylalanine. Left in the record is the CDR3 DNA by itself, 45 bases read in frame from the first base. Reading the germline V gene gives CDR1 SGHRS and CDR2 YFSETQ. At the junction V is shortened by 4 bases and J by 2 bases, with 14 bases in between. The chain joins TRBV5-1 to TRBJ2-3, with the D call tentatively TRBD1 or TRBD2, each fitting 6 bases. The sequence was obtained from a person aged 18-60 years who received the Ad26.COV2.S COVID-19 vaccine or a placebo. The sample was peripheral blood, taken in a trial of Ad26.COV2.S vaccine versus placebo. The nucleotide sequence is given as TGCGCCAGCAGCACTACGGGGGCGCCCACAGATACGCAGTATTTT. Its translation is CASSTTGAPTDTQYF. Outside the CDR3, residues come from the reference TRBV5-1 and TRBJ2-3 proteins, so the full variable domain is: KAGVTQTPRYLIKTRGQQVTLSCSPISGHRSVSWYQQTPGQGLQFLFEYFSETQRNKGNFPGRFSGRQFSNSRSEMNVSTLELGDSALYLCASSTTGAPTDTQYFGPGTRLTVL.